This TCR beta chain was recorded in a study of T cells in localized non-small cell lung cancer. The count of this clone is one. Germline V gives CDR1 MDHEN, CDR2 SYDVKM. J lost 6 bases, V lost 6 bases, and 7 bases had no gene match. The CDR3 loop spans 14 amino acids. Repertoires were generated with immunoSEQ multiplex PCR, while TCRdb's copy carries only in-frame clones and drops some. The repertoire has about 27,000 clones, 80% to 90% of them found once; the top ten carry over 12%. The sample consisted of peripheral blood, taken before any cancer treatment. The chain combines TRBV28 with TRBJ1-2; TRBD1 matches at 10 bases. This clonotype was sampled from a female donor over 55 with stage II squamous cell lung carcinoma. CDR3 loop: CASSSLDRGNGYTF. Here the CDR3 DNA reads TGTGCCAGCAGCTCCTTGGACAGGGGGAATGGCTACACCTTC.